This TCR beta chain was sequenced in a study of Ad26.COV2.S vaccination and SARS-CoV-2 variants (dated by TCRdb to about 2021). About the investigation overall: Donors in the vaccine arm were drawn from COV1001, a phase I-IIa trial of Ad26.COV2.S in healthy adults that was multicentre, randomized, double-blind and placebo-controlled. Trial participants were randomized into five groups of five: low-dose or high-dose Ad26.COV2.S given once or twice, or placebo on both occasions. The TCR-sequenced set comprised around 32 samples: around 20 Ad26.COV2.S vaccine recipients, 5 placebo recipients and 8 SARS-CoV-2 convalescent individuals. Ad26.COV2.S was administered intramuscularly at 5 x 10^10 or 1 x 10^11 viral particles, either as a single shot or as two shots given 56 days apart. Investigators remained blinded to trial group allocation during experiments and outcome assessment. The specificity and breadth of SARS-CoV-2-reactive T cell receptors after Ad26.COV2.S vaccination were assessed by TCRbeta repertoire sequencing.

TCRbeta CDR3 regions were sequenced with the immunoSEQ Assay. After extraction, genomic DNA underwent amplification by bias-controlled multiplex PCR, followed by high-throughput sequencing. Concerning the study's data processing: To quantify the absolute abundance of every unique TCRbeta CDR3 region, sequences were collapsed and filtered. T cell fraction was estimated by normalizing TCRbeta template counts to usable DNA, with usable DNA measured through amplification of reference genes found in all nucleated cells. Repertoire TCRs were annotated as SARS-CoV-2-specific by exact matching of V gene, CDR3 amino acid sequence and J gene to a known reactive TCR set. The reference SARS-CoV-2 TCR set came from MIRA and was filtered for enrichment in COVID-19-positive ImmuneCODE repertoires, removing public or cross-reactive TCRs. Using the MIRA antigens, annotated TCRs were further analysed by specific ORF or by position within an ORF. Breadth was defined as annotated unique rearrangements over total unique productive rearrangements; depth was the summed frequency of those rearrangements. TCR breadth was compared between groups using two-sided Wilcoxon rank-sum tests. TCRdb carries this immuneACCESS record with in-frame sequences only. Its versions omit some clonotypes, under half of them owing to an unresolved V gene in the studies checked, with the rest unexplained. The V and J calls and clone size are taken from that table; D and trimming were inferred from the DNA. This sample comprises 440,000 or so clones, 70% to 90% of them detected only once. The ten largest make up approximately 1.7% of the sample.

Reading the label with the study, this specimen's treatment or condition is: 19 received Ad26.COV2.S at low or high dose, single or two shots; roughly five received placebo; per-sample allocation not given. For vaccine and placebo recipients, repertoires were sequenced using samples collected on day 63 after the first injection. In Cohort 1b, about two dozen adults aged 18-55 years were enrolled at a single site in Boston, USA, between 29 July and 7 August 2020. Ad26.COV2.S was a replication-incompetent adenovirus type 26 vector that expressed a prefusion-stabilized SARS-CoV-2 spike protein derived from the original Wuhan strain. Broader findings and caveats from the paper: The authors noted that the TCR breadth and depth analyses may have underestimated total T cell responses. The study lacked the statistical power to compare responses across vaccine doses or regimens. Substantial breadth of spike-specific CD8+ and CD4+ T cell responses was reported after vaccination. Higher spike-specific TCR breadth was observed in Ad26.COV2.S recipients than in placebo recipients (P = 0.0014). Non-spike TCR breadth was comparable between vaccine and placebo recipients, consistent with the vaccine containing only spike.

CDR1 and CDR2 were assigned from the germline V gene (reference sequence) as LNHDA and SQIVND. CDR3 length: 15 amino acids, cysteine to phenylalanine. Here the CDR3 DNA is all that survives: 45 bases in frame from base 1. Trimming takes 3 bases from V and 0 bases from J, and the germline ends sit 9 bases apart. As concerns this clone: Its antigen specificity is not known. One base away there is no much larger clone; base qualities are not given.

This sequence uses TRBV19 and TRBJ1-3, with the identity of the D gene unclear. This TCR was sampled from a person aged 18 to 65 who received the Ad26.COV2.S COVID-19 vaccine or a placebo. Sequenced here: peripheral blood, sampled in a trial of Ad26.COV2.S vaccine versus placebo. The nucleotide sequence reads as follows: TGTGCCAGTAGTATGGGGTCCAACTCTGGAAACACCATATATTTT. It translates to CASSMGSNSGNTIYF. The entire variable domain, with the stretches around the CDR3 drawn from the reference TRBV19 and TRBJ1-3 proteins, is DGGITQSPKYLFRKEGQNVTLSCEQNLNHDAMYWYRQDPGQGLRLIYYSQIVNDFQKGDIAEGYSVSREKKESFPLTVTSAQKNPTAFYLCASSMGSNSGNTIYFGEGSWLTVV.